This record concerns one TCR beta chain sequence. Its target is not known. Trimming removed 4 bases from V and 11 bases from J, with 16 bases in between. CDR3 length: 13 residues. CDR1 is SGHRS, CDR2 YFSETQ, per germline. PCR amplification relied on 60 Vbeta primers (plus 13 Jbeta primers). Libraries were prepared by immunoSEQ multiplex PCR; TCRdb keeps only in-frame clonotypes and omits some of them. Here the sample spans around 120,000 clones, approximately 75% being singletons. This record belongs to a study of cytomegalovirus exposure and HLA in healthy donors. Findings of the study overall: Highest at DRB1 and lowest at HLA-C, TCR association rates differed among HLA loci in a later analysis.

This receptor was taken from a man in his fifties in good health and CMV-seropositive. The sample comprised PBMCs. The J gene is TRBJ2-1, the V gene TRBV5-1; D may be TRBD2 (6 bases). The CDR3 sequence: CASSSPGTVKQFF. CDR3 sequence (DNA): TGCGCCAGCAGCAGCCCTGGGACTGTCAAGCAGTTCTTC.